These 20 T cell receptor beta chains were all obtained from the same sample, sequenced in a study of blood T cell repertoires in COVID-19. Using immunoSEQ multiplex PCR, the repertoire was profiled, and TCRdb retains in-frame clones only, with some absent. There are about 300,000 clones in the sample; approximately 90% occur only once, and more than 9% lies in the top ten. The sample comprised PBMCs or T cells enriched from blood (not recorded which). The receptors were sampled from a young woman who had recovered from COVID-19.

The rearrangement links TRBV18 to TRBJ1-2, with a possible D match to TRBD1 (5 bases). The germline gives CDR1 KGHSH, CDR2 LQKENI. V was cut by 0 bases and J by 4 bases, with 12 bases left in between. This CDR3 spans 15 amino acids. The chain's CDR3 is CASSPPGRVGYGYTF. The CDR3 nucleotides read TGTGCCAGCTCACCACCGGGCAGGGTGGGCTATGGCTACACCTTC.

This chain uses TRBV10-3 with TRBJ2-7; 9 bases align to TRBD1. Germline V CDR1 and CDR2: ENHRY, SYGVKD. The CDR3 spans 19 residues. Trimming took 4 bases from V and 4 from J; bases not matched to a gene: 20. For the CDR3, the DNA is TGTGCCATCAGTGGGGCCGGGACAGGGTCCTTACCCCCGAAATACGAGCAGTACTTC. Its protein product is CAISGAGTGSLPPKYEQYF.

The V and J genes are TRBV6-5 and TRBJ2-7; 10 bases fit TRBD1. In germline, CDR1 is MNHEY, CDR2 SVGAGI. Trimming cost V 8 bases and J 3 bases; bases outside gene matches: 4. The CDR3 is 13 residues long. DNA for the CDR3: TGTGCCAGCGGACAGGGGGGAAACTACGAGCAGTACTTC. It translates to CASGQGGNYEQYF.

Only one count was recorded for this clone. This chain uses TRBV9 with TRBJ1-1; D uncertain. V was trimmed by 0 bases and J by 2 bases, leaving 8 bases between them. The germline CDR1 and CDR2 sequences are SGDLS and YYNGEE. CDR3 length: 14 residues. In DNA, the CDR3 is TGTGCCAGCAGCGTAGCGGGGAGCAACACTGAAGCTTTCTTT. This codes for CASSVAGSNTEAFF.

This clone occurred a few times. The chain carries TRBV19 and TRBJ1-3; possibly TRBD1 for D (6 bases). V lost 3 bases and J lost 1, with 10 bases in between. CDR3 length: 15 amino acids. In germline, CDR1 is LNHDA, CDR2 SQIVND (reference sequence). The CDR3 bases are TGTGCCAGTAGTATCAACAGGGAATCTGGAAACACCATATATTTT. The encoded protein is CASSINRESGNTIYF.

This rearrangement joins TRBV5-1 to TRBJ2-1, with TRBD1 matching 9 bases. Germline V gene sequence: CDR1 SGHRS, CDR2 YFSETQ. The CDR3 spans 15 residues. Trimming removed 4 bases from V and 15 bases from J; junction bases left unmatched: 17. In nucleotides, the CDR3 is TGCGCCAGCAGCGTATTCCACCGGGACAGGGTCCAGAGGTTCTTC. Its translation: CASSVFHRDRVQRFF. Looking up the rest from reference TRBV5-1 and TRBJ2-1 gives the full variable domain: KAGVTQTPRYLIKTRGQQVTLSCSPISGHRSVSWYQQTPGQGLQFLFEYFSETQRNKGNFPGRFSGRQFSNSRSEMNVSTLELGDSALYLCASSVFHRDRVQRFFGPGTRLTVL.

Turning to this clone: The same CDR3 arises from other DNA sequences in this sample as well. The chain uses TRBV19 and TRBJ1-1, with 7 bases aligning to TRBD1. Germline trimming cut 4 bases from V and 3 bases from J; bases unmatched to any gene: 2. The CDR3 runs 13 residues. The germline CDR1 and CDR2 sequences are LNHDA and SQIVND (reference sequence). The CDR3 coding sequence is TGTGCCAGTAGTAGGCAGGGGGACACTGAAGCTTTCTTT. Its translation: CASSRQGDTEAFF. The complete variable domain, with remaining parts taken from reference TRBV19 and TRBJ1-1, reads DGGITQSPKYLFRKEGQNVTLSCEQNLNHDAMYWYRQDPGQGLRLIYYSQIVNDFQKGDIAEGYSVSREKKESFPLTVTSAQKNPTAFYLCASSRQGDTEAFFGQGTRLTVV.

The V call is TRBV5-1, the J call TRBJ1-1; the D gene is possibly TRBD1 (5 bases). CDR3 size: 15 residues. Trimming cost V 3 bases and J 0 bases, with 12 bases left between them. Looked up from germline, CDR1 is SGHRS and CDR2 is YFSETQ. The CDR3 DNA is TGCGCCAGCAGCTCTGGGGCAGAGATGAACACTGAAGCTTTCTTT. This translates into CASSSGAEMNTEAFF. The full variable domain, rest sourced from reference TRBV5-1 and TRBJ1-1, is KAGVTQTPRYLIKTRGQQVTLSCSPISGHRSVSWYQQTPGQGLQFLFEYFSETQRNKGNFPGRFSGRQFSNSRSEMNVSTLELGDSALYLCASSSGAEMNTEAFFGQGTRLTVV.

V is TRBV12-3 or TRBV12-4 and J is TRBJ2-1, with 8 bases aligning to TRBD2. Trimming at V came to 3 bases and at J to 6 bases, leaving 1 base not matched to a gene. The CDR3 runs to 13 residues. The CDR3 DNA reads TGTGCCAGCAGTTTCGGGGGGGGCAATGAGCAGTTCTTC. It yields the protein CASSFGGGNEQFF.

The genes are TRBV7-9 and TRBJ1-1; 9 nucleotides line up with TRBD1. Germline V gene sequence: CDR1 SEHNR, CDR2 FQNEAQ (reference sequence). The CDR3 extends over 15 amino acids. V was pared by 5 bases and J by 0 bases, with 4 bases of the junction left unmatched. The CDR3 DNA sequence: TGTGCCAGCAGCCCACAGGGGGCCCTGAACACTGAAGCTTTCTTT. It is translated as CASSPQGALNTEAFF.

The CDR3 spells CASRGGRDRLYEQYF. The DNA for the CDR3 is TGTGCCAGCAGAGGAGGCCGCGACAGGCTCTACGAGCAGTACTTC. The V call is TRBV28, the J call TRBJ2-7, with D perhaps TRBD1 (6 bases). The CDR3 has 15 amino acids. CDR1 is MDHEN and CDR2 is SYDVKM in the germline V gene. V lost 6 bases to trimming and J lost 3 bases, with 18 bases between them.

The chain is built from TRBV6-5 and TRBJ1-5; 7 nucleotides match TRBD1. J was trimmed by 4 bases and V by 6 bases; bases with no gene match: 6. The germline V gene has CDR1 MNHEY and CDR2 SVGAGI. This CDR3 contains 14 residues. The CDR3 region is CASSETGWNQPQHF. CDR3 coding DNA: TGTGCCAGCAGCGAGACAGGGTGGAATCAGCCCCAGCATTTT.

This sequence joins TRBV4-1 and TRBJ1-4, with a tentative D call TRBD1 (6 bases). Germline CDR1 reads MGHRA; CDR2 reads YSYEKL. The V gene lost 3 bases and the J gene lost 7 bases, with 15 bases spanning the gap. This CDR3 has 15 amino acids. CDR3 DNA sequence: TGCGCCAGCAGCCATCCAGCCCAGGGGCCTGAAAAACTGTTTTTT. Protein sequence: CASSHPAQGPEKLFF.

This chain links TRBV24-1 with TRBJ2-1, with 14 positions matching TRBD2. Trimming at V came to 3 bases and at J to 6 bases, leaving 6 bases not matched to a gene. CDR1 and CDR2 from the germline V gene are KGHDR and SFDVKD. There are 17 residues in the CDR3. The CDR3 sequence is CATSDPGTSGRPNEQFF. CDR3 nucleotide sequence: TGTGCCACCAGTGATCCTGGGACTAGCGGGAGACCCAATGAGCAGTTCTTC.

The rearrangement links TRBV12-3 or TRBV12-4 to TRBJ1-3, with D possibly matching TRBD1 (6 bases). CDR3 length: 13 residues. Trimming shortened V by 11 bases and J by 4 bases, and 15 bases separated the two germline ends. CDR3 sequence: CAAGVTGGNTIYF. The DNA of the CDR3 is TGTGCCGCGGGGGTCACAGGGGGAAACACCATATATTTT.

The rearrangement links TRBV30 to TRBJ2-6, with D unclear. In germline, CDR1 is GTSNPN, CDR2 SVGIG (reference sequence). This CDR3 has 18 residues. V dropped 0 bases and J dropped 0 bases, with 15 bases sitting between them. This CDR3 is CAWSVFLVGLSGANVLTF. CDR3 coding DNA: TGTGCCTGGAGTGTTTTTTTAGTGGGCCTCTCTGGGGCCAACGTCCTGACTTTC.

The rearrangement uses TRBV7-9 and TRBJ2-1, with a possible D match to TRBD1 (5 bases). There are 16 residues in the CDR3. V shed 3 bases and J shed 2 bases, with 14 bases lying between them. The germline V gene has CDR1 SEHNR and CDR2 FQNEAQ (reference sequence). CDR3 protein: CASSFQGRVTYNEQFF. The CDR3, as DNA: TGTGCCAGCAGCTTCCAGGGAAGAGTTACCTACAATGAGCAGTTCTTC.

The chain uses TRBV18 and TRBJ2-1; the match to TRBD1 covers 9 bases. The CDR3 has 15 residues. Germline V lookup: CDR1 KGHSH, CDR2 LQKENI. Trimming removed 3 bases from V and 14 bases from J; junction bases left unmatched: 14. The chain's CDR3 is CASSPGQGYYKAEFF. The CDR3 nucleotides read TGTGCCAGCTCACCGGGACAGGGTTATTACAAAGCCGAGTTCTTC. Filled out from reference TRBV18 and TRBJ2-1, the complete variable domain reads NAGVMQNPRHLVRRRGQEARLRCSPMKGHSHVYWYRQLPEEGLKFMVYLQKENIIDESGMPKERFSAEFPKEGPSILRIQQVVRGDSAAYFCASSPGQGYYKAEFFGPGTRLTVL.

Only one count was recorded for this clone. The rearrangement joins TRBV5-1 to TRBJ1-2, with 8 bases fitting TRBD1. Germline V gives CDR1 SGHRS, CDR2 YFSETQ. V lost 4 bases to trimming and J lost 8 bases; unmatched junction nucleotides: 13. The CDR3 sequence is 15 residues long. The chain's CDR3 is CASSMEAGQAFGYTF. The DNA of the CDR3 is TGCGCCAGCAGCATGGAGGCGGGACAGGCCTTCGGCTACACCTTC.

V usage is TRBV5-4 and J usage is TRBJ2-5; 11 bases are shared with TRBD2. The germline V gene encodes CDR1 SGHNT and CDR2 YYREEE (reference sequence). The CDR3 has 18 residues. Germline trimming cut 3 bases from V and 4 bases from J; bases unmatched to any gene: 14. CDR3 DNA sequence: TGTGCCAGCAGCTCCACTAAATCGACTAGCGGGGTTCCAGAGACCCAGTACTTC. Its translation is CASSSTKSTSGVPETQYF.